Shown below are 15 T cell receptor beta chains from a single sample sequenced in a study of blood T cell repertoires in COVID-19. The assay was immunoSEQ multiplex PCR, and TCRdb's table has in-frame clones only and misses some. The repertoire includes some 200,000 clones, approximately 90% of them detected once, and approximately 5.9% sits in the top ten. The sample was peripheral blood. These receptors originate from a man older than 75 with acute or convalescent COVID-19.

The gene calls are TRBV19 and TRBJ1-5; TRBD1 might be the D (6 bases). Germline V gene data show CDR1 as LNHDA and CDR2 as SQIVND (reference sequence). The CDR3 totals 15 residues. With 6 bases removed from V and 3 bases from J, the gap between germline ends came to 15 bases. The CDR3 loop is CASRSTGPTNQPQHF. For the CDR3, the DNA is TGTGCCAGTAGGAGTACAGGGCCAACCAATCAGCCCCAGCATTTT.

In this sample, this clone turned up once. The CDR3 nucleotides are TGTGCCAGCAGCTTAGATCGGGCCAGGGAAAGCAATCAGCCCCAGCATTTT. Protein product: CASSLDRARESNQPQHF. The chain combines TRBV11-3 with TRBJ1-5, with D perhaps matching TRBD1 (5 bases). Trimming took off 0 bases at V and 1 base at J, with 13 bases between the two ends. The CDR3 extends over 17 amino acids. Germline V CDR1 and CDR2: SGHNT, YENEEA.

The genes are TRBV20-1 and TRBJ2-1; either TRBD1 or TRBD2 may supply D (5 bases each). Looked up from germline, CDR1 is DFQATT and CDR2 is SNEGSKA (reference sequence). Between the trimmed V and J ends, which lost 3 bases and 4 bases, there was a span of 19 bases. The CDR3 contains 16 residues. CDR3 coding DNA: TGCAGTGCTAGTGGGGCGGGTCAGCGCGGGTACAATGAGCAGTTCTTC. Encoded protein: CSASGAGQRGYNEQFF.

The chain uses TRBV7-9 and TRBJ1-3, with D unclear. CDR1 SEHNR and CDR2 FQNEAQ come from the germline V gene (reference sequence). The CDR3 sequence is 14 residues long. V dropped 6 bases and J dropped 0 bases, with 9 bases sitting between them. The CDR3 loop is CASRQTDSGNTIYF. The CDR3 DNA follows: TGTGCCAGCAGACAGACGGACTCTGGAAACACCATATATTTT. Looking up the rest from reference TRBV7-9 and TRBJ1-3 gives the full variable domain: DTGVSQNPRHKITKRGQNVTFRCDPISEHNRLYWYRQTLGQGPEFLTYFQNEAQLEKSRLLSDRFSAERPKGSFSTLEIQRTEQGDSAMYLCASRQTDSGNTIYFGEGSWLTVV.

The chain employs TRBV19 and TRBJ2-3; the match to TRBD2 covers 9 bases. After removal of 0 bases from V and 5 bases from J, the junction contained 12 bases not matched to a gene. The CDR3 contains 18 residues. Looked up from germline, CDR1 is LNHDA and CDR2 is SQIVND (reference sequence). CDR3 in DNA: TGTGCCAGTAGTATAGATCAAAGGGGGACTAGCTCTCGAGATACGCAGTATTTT. It specifies CASSIDQRGTSSRDTQYF.

The chain joins TRBV30 to TRBJ2-1; no clear D gene. The V gene lost 2 bases and the J gene lost 8 bases, with 16 bases spanning the gap. Germline loops: CDR1 GTSNPN, CDR2 SVGIG (reference sequence). The CDR3 totals 14 residues. CDR3 in DNA: TGTGCCTGGAGTCGCGGAGTAGCTAAGGATGAGCAGTTCTTC. It encodes CAWSRGVAKDEQFF.

This sequence joins TRBV14 and TRBJ1-2; tentatively, D is TRBD1 (5 bases). Germline-derived CDR1 and CDR2 are SGHDN and FVKESK. CDR3 length equals 14 residues. V gave up 1 base and J gave up 7 bases, with 13 bases separating them. Here the CDR3 reads CASSQGNSRVGYTF. In nucleotides, the CDR3 is TGTGCCAGCAGCCAAGGAAATTCCAGGGTTGGCTACACCTTC.

The chain combines TRBV19 with TRBJ2-7, with 9 bases matching TRBD1. This CDR3 contains 16 residues. Germline CDR1 and CDR2: LNHDA and SQIVND (reference sequence). With V trimmed by 6 bases and J by 6 bases, 15 bases remained unmatched. In nucleotides, the CDR3 is TGTGCCAGTAGCAACGGGGGTCCCGGGACAGGGAGCGAGCAGTACTTC. It specifies CASSNGGPGTGSEQYF.

The chain has TRBV28 and TRBJ2-7; a weak D match, TRBD1 (6 bases). The length of the CDR3 is 13 residues. The V gene's germline CDR1 is MDHEN and CDR2 SYDVKM. V lost 6 bases to trimming and J lost 4 bases, with 13 bases between them. This CDR3 reads CASRRTVDYEQYF. CDR3 nucleotides: TGTGCCAGCAGGCGGACAGTTGATTACGAGCAGTACTTC. The full variable domain, its missing parts supplied by reference TRBV28 and TRBJ2-7, is DVKVTQSSRYLVKRTGEKVFLECVQDMDHENMFWYRQDPGLGLRLIYFSYDVKMKEKGDIPEGYSVSREKKERFSLILESASTNQTSMYLCASRRTVDYEQYFGPGTRLTVT.

The CDR3 protein is CASSLIARQGEAFF. The DNA of the CDR3 is TGTGCCAGCAGTTTAATCGCCAGGCAAGGTGAAGCTTTCTTT. This rearrangement joins TRBV28 to TRBJ1-1; D unclear. Trimming shortened V by 2 bases and J by 7 bases, and 14 bases separated the two germline ends. This CDR3 region has 14 residues. Looked up from germline, CDR1 is MDHEN and CDR2 is SYDVKM.

Details on this clone: Within the sample, other DNA sequences also encode this same CDR3. V gene TRBV28 combines with J gene TRBJ1-2; D may be TRBD1 (6 bases). With 4 bases removed from V and 4 bases from J, the gap between germline ends came to 10 bases. This CDR3 spans 13 amino acids. Germline assignment: CDR1 MDHEN and CDR2 SYDVKM. In nucleotides, the CDR3 is TGTGCCAGCAGTTCCGACAGGATCTATGGCTACACCTTC. It encodes CASSSDRIYGYTF.

J is TRBJ2-3 and V is TRBV6-6; TRBD1 agrees at 8 bases. J lost 4 bases, V lost 2 bases, and 5 bases had no gene match. Germline lookup yields CDR1 MNHNY and CDR2 SVGAGI (reference sequence). The CDR3 is made up of 15 amino acids. CDR3 sequence (DNA): TGTGCCAGCAGTTACGTGCAGGGGGCTTCAGATACGCAGTATTTT. This sequence encodes CASSYVQGASDTQYF.

V and J are TRBV5-4 and TRBJ2-7, with D possibly TRBD2 on 6 matching bases. There are 16 residues in the CDR3. V gave up 4 bases and J gave up 0 bases, with 17 bases separating them. Per germline, CDR1 SGHNT and CDR2 YYREEE (reference sequence). The DNA for the CDR3 is TGTGCCAGCAGCCGGAAAACCCGGGAGCTCTCCTACGAGCAGTACTTC. It specifies CASSRKTRELSYEQYF.

The chain carries TRBV28 and TRBJ2-7; TRBD2 matches at 10 bases. CDR1 and CDR2 (germline): MDHEN, SYDVKM. Losses at the gene ends were 4 bases for V and 2 bases for J; bases not matched to a gene: 5. The CDR3 is 15 amino acids. CDR3 coding DNA: TGTGCCAGCAGTTCCCGGACTAGCGGAGCCTACGAGCAGTACTTC. Protein: CASSSRTSGAYEQYF. Looking up the rest from reference TRBV28 and TRBJ2-7 gives the full variable domain: DVKVTQSSRYLVKRTGEKVFLECVQDMDHENMFWYRQDPGLGLRLIYFSYDVKMKEKGDIPEGYSVSREKKERFSLILESASTNQTSMYLCASSSRTSGAYEQYFGPGTRLTVT.

The chain is built from TRBV5-1 and TRBJ1-3, with D unclear. CDR1 is SGHRS, CDR2 YFSETQ, per germline. Trimming removed 4 bases from V and 3 bases from J, with 8 bases in between. The CDR3 contains 13 residues. CDR3: CASSPGGGNTIYF. CDR3 nucleotide sequence: TGCGCCAGCAGCCCGGGTGGTGGAAACACCATATATTTT. The full variable domain, with the rest looked up from reference TRBV5-1 and TRBJ1-3, is KAGVTQTPRYLIKTRGQQVTLSCSPISGHRSVSWYQQTPGQGLQFLFEYFSETQRNKGNFPGRFSGRQFSNSRSEMNVSTLELGDSALYLCASSPGGGNTIYFGEGSWLTVV.